What follows are 2 T cell receptor beta chains derived from one specimen sequenced in a study of blood T cell repertoires in COVID-19. This table comes from immunoSEQ multiplex PCR, and its TCRdb copy is limited to in-frame clones, with some not included. This sample yields 75,000 to 95,000 clones, of which 70% to 80% are seen a single time; about 5% belongs to the top ten. Sequencing was performed on peripheral blood. These receptors originate from a woman older than 75 with active or convalescent COVID-19.

The chain employs TRBV6-5 and TRBJ2-7; perhaps TRBD2 as D (6 bases). V lost 0 bases and J lost 5, with 14 bases in between. In germline, CDR1 is MNHEY, CDR2 SVGAGI. This CDR3 is built from 15 residues. The CDR3 protein is CASSYSHDGSDEQYF. Here the CDR3 DNA reads TGTGCCAGCAGTTACTCCCATGACGGGAGCGACGAGCAGTACTTC.

This clone was seen more than once but under ten times. This chain connects TRBV6-6 to TRBJ2-5, with D maybe TRBD1 (5 bases). Trimming pared 8 bases from V and 7 bases from J, leaving 23 bases between. The CDR3 sequence is 15 residues long. The germline V gene encodes CDR1 MNHNY and CDR2 SVGAGI (reference sequence). The CDR3 reads CASRQASPSQGTQYF. The CDR3, as DNA: TGTGCCAGCCGTCAAGCGTCCCCGAGCCAGGGGACCCAGTACTTC.